These 24 T cell receptor beta chains share one sample of origin, sequenced in a study of neurological immune-mediated disorders. The sample's time point: longitudinal time-point 3. From the 5' RACE reads, TCRdb called clonotypes with MiXCR, one entry per CDR3 protein. The repertoire holds around 42,000 distinct CDR3 sequences, roughly 14% seen once, with 9.5% to 12% in the top ten. Specimen: PBMCs. The source of these receptors is a man between 25 and 39 years old in good health.

On this clonotype itself: One base away lies a much larger clone, so this may be a sequencing read error. The CDR3 sequence: CSARERGDRAYEKYF. CDR3 DNA: TGCAGTGCTAGAGAGCGGGGGGACCGGGCCTACGAGAAGTACTTC. The V gene is TRBV20-1, the J gene TRBJ2-7, with 8 nucleotides matching TRBD2. In germline, CDR1 is DFQATT, CDR2 SNEGSKA (reference sequence). The CDR3 runs 15 residues.

This clonotype was observed many times. The rearrangement links TRBV7-2 to TRBJ2-1; D call uncertain. CDR1 and CDR2 from the germline V gene are SGHTA and FQGNSA. The CDR3 runs 15 residues. Deletions cut 4 bases from V and 0 bases from J, with 10 bases between. This CDR3 reads CASSSQILSYNEQFF. The DNA of the CDR3 is TGTGCCAGCAGCTCCCAGATACTCTCCTACAATGAGCAGTTCTTC. Drawing the rest from reference TRBV7-2 and TRBJ2-1, the complete variable domain is GAGVSQSPSNKVTEKGKDVELRCDPISGHTALYWYRQSLGQGLEFLIYFQGNSAPDKSGLPSDRFSAERTGGSVSTLTIQRTQQEDSAVYLCASSSQILSYNEQFFGPGTRLTVL.

Notes on this clonotype: One end of the junction varies from germline; a read error may be responsible. The chain links TRBV20-1 to TRBJ2-1; D could derive from TRBD1 or TRBD2 (5 bases each). The CDR3 runs to 16 residues. The germline CDR1 and CDR2 sequences are DFQATT and SNEGSKA (reference sequence). The CDR3 loop is CSASGGEGRTSNEHFF. CDR3 nucleotide sequence: TGCAGTGCTAGTGGGGGAGAAGGGCGAACTTCCAATGAGCACTTCTTC.

This clonotype was detected many times. V usage is TRBV5-1 and J usage is TRBJ2-7; 8 bases are a match to TRBD1. Looked up from germline, CDR1 is SGHRS and CDR2 is YFSETQ. V shed 2 bases and J 3 bases; nucleotides not matched to a gene: 7. This CDR3 spans 15 amino acids. The CDR3 region is CASSLGAGGYYEQYF. The CDR3 region has the DNA TGCGCCAGCAGCTTAGGGGCAGGGGGCTACTACGAGCAGTACTTC. Full variable domain (missing parts from reference TRBV5-1 and TRBJ2-7): KAGVTQTPRYLIKTRGQQVTLSCSPISGHRSVSWYQQTPGQGLQFLFEYFSETQRNKGNFPGRFSGRQFSNSRSEMNVSTLELGDSALYLCASSLGAGGYYEQYFGPGTRLTVT.

This clonotype was detected ten times or more. V gene TRBV27 combines with J gene TRBJ2-1; D unclear. The CDR3 length is 13 residues. Germline CDR1 MNHEY, CDR2 SMNVEV (reference sequence). V dropped 3 bases and J dropped 9 bases, with 12 bases sitting between them. The DNA of the CDR3 is TGTGCCAGCAGTTTGGCCGGGTTCGGTGAGCAGTTCTTC. This sequence encodes CASSLAGFGEQFF.

J is TRBJ2-7 and V is TRBV19; possible D gene TRBD2, 5 bases. Trimming pared 10 bases from V and 0 bases from J, leaving 7 bases between. Germline loops: CDR1 LNHDA, CDR2 SQIVND (reference sequence). The CDR3 runs 11 residues. CDR3: CATAGSYEQYF. The DNA for the CDR3 is TGTGCCACTGCGGGCTCCTACGAGCAGTACTTC.

By sample fraction, this clonotype is medium-sized. The J gene is TRBJ2-3, the V gene TRBV27; D perhaps matches TRBD1 (6 bases). V shed 6 bases and J shed 2 bases, with 9 bases lying between them. This CDR3 region has 13 residues. Germline CDR1 MNHEY, CDR2 SMNVEV (reference sequence). CDR3 residues: CASRTGSTDTQYF. The CDR3 bases are TGTGCCAGCAGGACAGGCTCCACAGATACGCAGTATTTT.

This clonotype showed up many times. V and J are TRBV5-1 and TRBJ1-1, with a possible D match to TRBD1 (5 bases). Germline lookup yields CDR1 SGHRS and CDR2 YFSETQ. Deletions cut 0 bases from V and 7 bases from J, with 13 bases between. This CDR3 has 14 residues. This CDR3 is CASSLDRSDGEAFF. The CDR3 DNA reads TGCGCCAGCAGCTTGGACAGGTCCGACGGTGAAGCTTTCTTT.

This clonotype has a count of ten or more. This chain uses TRBV20-1 with TRBJ2-1, with a weak D call TRBD1 (5 bases). CDR3 size: 15 residues. Trimming removed 3 bases at V and 0 bases at J, with 12 bases between. Germline CDR1 is DFQATT and CDR2 is SNEGSKA (reference sequence). This CDR3 reads CSASGHWDSYNEQFF. CDR3 nucleotide sequence: TGCAGTGCTAGCGGACATTGGGACTCCTACAATGAGCAGTTCTTC.

The chain has TRBV20-1 and TRBJ2-1; either TRBD1 or TRBD2 may fit D (5 bases each). Trimming cost V 3 bases and J 9 bases, with 24 bases left between them. The germline gives CDR1 DFQATT, CDR2 SNEGSKA (reference sequence). There are 16 residues in the CDR3. CDR3 region: CSARVSPSVVRGEQFF. CDR3 in DNA: TGCAGTGCTAGGGTTAGCCCCAGCGTGGTGAGGGGTGAGCAGTTCTTC.

This clonotype was recorded at least ten times. The CDR3 DNA follows: TGCGCCAGCAGCTTGCGAGGTGGCGGGAGTTCTTACGAGCAGTACTTC. Translation gives CASSLRGGGSSYEQYF. The rearrangement links TRBV5-1 to TRBJ2-7; 7 bases are shared with TRBD2. Trimming at V came to 1 base and at J to 4 bases, leaving 11 bases not matched to a gene. This CDR3 spans 16 amino acids. Germline V CDR1 and CDR2: SGHRS, YFSETQ.

In its sample, this clonotype was seen many times. The chain is built from TRBV7-2 and TRBJ2-3, with D uncertain. The length of the CDR3 is 13 residues. Trimming removed 5 bases from V and 2 bases from J, with 8 bases in between. Germline V lookup: CDR1 SGHTA, CDR2 FQGNSA. The CDR3 loop is CASSPTNTDTQYF. In DNA form, the CDR3 reads TGTGCCAGCAGCCCGACAAACACAGATACGCAGTATTTT.

This clonotype appeared many times. The chain uses TRBV12-5 and TRBJ1-5; D is undetermined. The V gene's germline CDR1 is LGHNT and CDR2 FRNRAP. The germline V and J ends were trimmed by 6 bases and 3 bases, with 12 bases remaining between them. This CDR3 contains 14 residues. For the CDR3, the DNA is TGTGCTAGTGGGGAGGGTTTGGACAATCAGCCCCAGCATTTT. This encodes CASGEGLDNQPQHF.

This clonotype was detected many times. The CDR3 DNA reads TGCAGCGTCACTTCGGGACACGGCTATGGCTACACCTTC. This gives the protein CSVTSGHGYGYTF. The V and J genes are TRBV29-1 and TRBJ1-2, with D perhaps matching TRBD1 (6 bases). Between the trimmed V and J ends, which lost 6 bases and 4 bases, there was a span of 15 bases. The germline gives CDR1 SQVTM, CDR2 ANQGSEA. The length of the CDR3 is 13 residues.

This clonotype has a count of ten or more. The chain couples TRBV5-1 to TRBJ1-1, with 8 bases that match TRBD1. Germline V lookup: CDR1 SGHRS, CDR2 YFSETQ. Germline trimming cut 2 bases from V and 5 bases from J; bases unmatched to any gene: 14. The CDR3 spans 17 residues. CDR3: CASSLIPGQEGWTEAFF. In DNA form, the CDR3 reads TGCGCCAGCAGCTTAATCCCGGGACAGGAGGGATGGACTGAAGCTTTCTTT.

This clonotype was detected many times. The chain uses TRBV7-2 and TRBJ2-5; possibly TRBD2 for D (6 bases). Looked up from germline, CDR1 is SGHTA and CDR2 is FQGNSA. The CDR3 length is 16 residues. Trimming took 1 base from V and 5 from J, leaving 17 bases between them. CDR3 nucleotide sequence: TGTGCCAGCAGCTTAGGGGGTAGCGGAGTTGGGGAGACCCAGTACTTC. It translates to CASSLGGSGVGETQYF.

This clonotype was found many times. The chain uses TRBV5-1 and TRBJ1-4, with 7 bases lining up with TRBD1. With V trimmed by 4 bases and J by 3 bases, 6 bases remained unmatched. The CDR3 runs to 15 residues. Germline V gene lookup returns CDR1 SGHRS and CDR2 YFSETQ. CDR3 amino acids: CASSVDRSSNEKLFF. As DNA, the CDR3 is TGCGCCAGCAGCGTGGACAGGTCATCTAATGAAAAACTGTTTTTT.

The chain is built from TRBV3-1 and TRBJ2-3; D gene ambiguous. The length of the CDR3 is 13 residues. The germline V gene has CDR1 LGHDT and CDR2 YNNKEL (reference sequence). V was clipped by 1 base and J by 6 bases, with 8 bases between them. CDR3 in amino acids: CASSQGLEDTQYF. In DNA, the CDR3 is TGTGCCAGCAGCCAAGGTCTGGAGGATACGCAGTATTTT.

This clonotype was seen repeatedly, ten times or more. The J gene is TRBJ2-5, the V gene TRBV6-5; 7 bases fit TRBD1. The V segment lost 6 bases and the J segment 4 bases; nucleotides outside the gene matches: 2. The CDR3 extends over 12 amino acids. In germline, CDR1 is MNHEY, CDR2 SVGAGI. The CDR3, as DNA: TGTGCCAGCAGCACAGGGGTAGAGACCCAGTACTTC. Its translation: CASSTGVETQYF.

V and J are TRBV28 and TRBJ1-4, with D possibly TRBD1 on 5 matching bases. The CDR3 runs to 16 residues. CDR1 and CDR2 from the germline V gene are MDHEN and SYDVKM. Trimming removed 4 bases at V and 7 bases at J, with 19 bases between. The DNA for the CDR3 is TGTGCCAGCAGTTCCGCAGTACCGGGACGGACTGAAAAACTGTTTTTT. This codes for CASSSAVPGRTEKLFF. Together with reference TRBV28 and TRBJ1-4, the CDR3 gives the full variable domain: DVKVTQSSRYLVKRTGEKVFLECVQDMDHENMFWYRQDPGLGLRLIYFSYDVKMKEKGDIPEGYSVSREKKERFSLILESASTNQTSMYLCASSSAVPGRTEKLFFGSGTQLSVL.

On this clonotype itself: A much larger clone differs from this one at a single base, so this may be a read error. This chain links TRBV30 with TRBJ1-1; no firm D call. Germline CDR1 is GTSNPN and CDR2 is SVGIG (reference sequence). CDR3 size: 13 residues. The CDR3 protein is CAWSVTGNTEACF. The CDR3 coding sequence is TGTGCCTGGAGTGTAACGGGAAACACTGAAGCTTGCTTT.

This clonotype was seen repeatedly, ten times or more. The chain couples TRBV7-8 to TRBJ1-5; possible D gene TRBD1, 6 bases. CDR1 SGHVS and CDR2 FQNEAQ come from the germline V gene. This CDR3 has 15 amino acids. V lost 4 bases and J lost 1, with 11 bases in between. CDR3 amino acids: CASSSQGLSNQPQHF. The CDR3 coding sequence is TGTGCCAGCAGCTCTCAGGGGTTGAGCAATCAGCCCCAGCATTTT.

This clonotype was detected many times. The J gene is TRBJ2-1, the V gene TRBV5-5; 11 nucleotides match TRBD2. The germline V gene encodes CDR1 SGHKS and CDR2 YYEKEE (reference sequence). This CDR3 region has 15 residues. After removal of 4 bases from V and 2 bases from J, the junction contained 2 bases not matched to a gene. The CDR3: CASSLGLAAYNEQFF. CDR3 DNA sequence: TGTGCCAGCAGCCTGGGACTAGCGGCCTACAATGAGCAGTTCTTC.

A few counts support this clonotype. The gene calls are TRBV18 and TRBJ1-1; D is possibly TRBD1 (6 bases). Per germline, CDR1 KGHSH and CDR2 LQKENI. The ends were cut back, 2 bases at V and 1 base at J, with 11 bases in the middle. This CDR3 is built from 15 residues. CDR3 sequence reads: CASSPGQGRNTEAFF. The CDR3, as DNA: TGTGCCAGCTCACCAGGGCAGGGGAGGAACACTGAAGCTTTCTTT.